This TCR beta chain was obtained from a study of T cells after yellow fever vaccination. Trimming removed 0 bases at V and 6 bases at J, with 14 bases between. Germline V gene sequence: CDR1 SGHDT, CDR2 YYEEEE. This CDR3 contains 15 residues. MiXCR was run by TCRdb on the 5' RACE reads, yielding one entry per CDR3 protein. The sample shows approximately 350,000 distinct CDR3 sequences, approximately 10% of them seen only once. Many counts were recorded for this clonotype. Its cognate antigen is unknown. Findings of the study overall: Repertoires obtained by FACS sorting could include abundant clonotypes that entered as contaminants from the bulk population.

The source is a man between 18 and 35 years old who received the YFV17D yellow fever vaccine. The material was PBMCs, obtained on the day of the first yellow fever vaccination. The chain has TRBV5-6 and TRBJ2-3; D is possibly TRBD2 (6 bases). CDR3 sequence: CASSLGSGRWDTQYF. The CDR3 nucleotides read TGTGCCAGCAGCTTGGGGTCAGGGAGGTGGGATACGCAGTATTTT.